The rows below give T cell receptor beta chains drawn from one sample of a study of blood T cell repertoires in COVID-19. Clones were sequenced by immunoSEQ multiplex PCR, and TCRdb holds only the in-frame ones, with some missing. The data contain 200,000 to 300,000 clones, approximately 86% of them singletons. The sequenced sample consisted of peripheral blood. The receptors were gathered from a woman aged 55-75 years with active or convalescent COVID-19. The CDR3 runs from the conserved cysteine through the conserved F or W. The D gene is left open where the match is weak. Clone size, where shown, is once, few, many, or a class for clones that have expanded.

TRBJ2-7 TRBV6-5 NA NA CASSAKSSYEQYF TGTGCCAGCAGCGCGAAGAGCTCCTACGAGCAGTACTTC
TRBJ2-2 TRBV19 NA TRBD2 CASKLAGGLSGELFF TGTGCCAGTAAACTAGCGGGGGGATTATCCGGGGAGCTGTTTTTT
TRBJ2-5 TRBV5-1 NA NA CASSLEGGQQETQYF TGCGCCAGCAGCCTGGAGGGGGGGCAACAAGAGACCCAGTACTTC
TRBJ2-5 TRBV18 NA TRBD1 CASSPLPRGLETQYF TGTGCCAGCTCACCACTTCCCAGGGGGCTGGAGACCCAGTACTTC
TRBJ1-4 TRBV5-1 NA NA CASSWSPSRGFNEKLFF TGCGCCAGCAGCTGGTCCCCATCCCGCGGGTTTAATGAAAAACTGTTTTTT
TRBJ2-3 TRBV7-2 NA NA CASTPHSTDTQYF TGTGCCAGCACCCCTCACTCCACAGATACGCAGTATTTT
TRBJ2-7 TRBV6-4 NA NA CASSRLRGDNHEQYF TGTGCCAGCAGTCGACTCAGGGGGGATAACCACGAGCAGTACTTC
TRBJ1-2 TRBV7-9 few NA CASSLAHTDGIYGYTF TGTGCCAGCAGCTTAGCCCATACGGACGGGATCTATGGCTACACCTTC
TRBJ1-5 TRBV2 few NA CASRVTAKNQPQHF TGTGCCAGCAGAGTGACAGCTAAGAATCAGCCCCAGCATTTT
TRBJ1-2 TRBV6-1 NA NA CASSEVGGRYGYTF TGTGCCAGCAGTGAAGTGGGGGGTCGTTATGGCTACACCTTC
TRBJ2-2 TRBV5-1 NA TRBD1 CASSLAGQGTGELFF TGCGCCAGCAGCTTGGCCGGACAGGGCACCGGGGAGCTGTTTTTT
TRBJ2-1 TRBV29-1 NA TRBD2 CSVTGLAGGPANEQFF TGCAGCGTTACGGGACTAGCGGGAGGACCCGCCAATGAGCAGTTCTTC
TRBJ1-5 TRBV2 NA NA CASSGEANQPQHF TGTGCCAGCAGTGGGGAGGCCAATCAGCCCCAGCATTTT
TRBJ1-1 TRBV6-5 NA NA CASSQYRALNTEAFF TGTGCCAGCAGTCAATACAGGGCTCTGAACACTGAAGCTTTCTTT
TRBJ1-2 TRBV29-1 NA NA CSVLGGSSNYGYTF TGCAGCGTTCTCGGCGGAAGCTCTAACTATGGCTACACCTTC
TRBJ1-2 TRBV5-1 NA NA CASSLEGMRGGGYTF TGCGCCAGCAGCTTGGAAGGTATGAGGGGAGGAGGCTACACCTTC
TRBJ2-5 TRBV25-1 NA TRBD2 CASSELAGGGGETQYF TGTGCCAGCAGTGAGCTAGCGGGGGGTGGAGGGGAGACCCAGTACTTC
TRBJ2-1 TRBV7-8 NA TRBD1 CASSLRGPYNEQFF TGTGCCAGCAGCTTAAGGGGGCCCTACAATGAGCAGTTCTTC
TRBJ2-4 TRBV28 NA TRBD2 CASSLGGTKNIQYF TGTGCCAGCAGTCTGGGAGGGACCAAAAACATTCAGTACTTC
TRBJ2-3 TRBV5-1 NA NA CASSEGTDTQYF TGCGCCAGCAGCGAGGGCACAGATACGCAGTATTTT
TRBJ1-2 TRBV12-3/TRBV12-4 NA TRBD1 CASSLQGGYGYTF TGTGCCAGCAGTTTACAGGGGGGCTATGGCTACACCTTC
TRBJ2-1 TRBV28 few NA CASSPSSDNEQFF TGTGCCAGCAGTCCCTCCTCGGACAATGAGCAGTTCTTC
TRBJ2-2 TRBV30 NA TRBD2 CACLRGVGPPNTGELFF TGTGCCTGCCTGCGGGGGGTGGGTCCACCGAACACCGGGGAGCTGTTTTTT